Given below is one T cell receptor (beta chain) in context. The sample belongs to a study of blood T cell repertoires in COVID-19. At the level of the study: Donors in the United States, Italy and Spain gave samples during acute or convalescent COVID-19. Sources were T cells, B-cell-depleted T cells, or PBMCs; the material itself was cDNA or gDNA.

The assay was immunoSEQ multiplex PCR, and TCRdb's table has in-frame clones only and misses some. The table shows 100,000 to 120,000 clones, with 75% to 90% occurring only once. This CDR3 comprises 13 residues. In germline, CDR1 is SQVTM, CDR2 ANQGSEA. V was clipped by 4 bases and J by 5 bases, with 12 bases between them. Sequences were obtained from peripheral blood. The clonotype originates from a woman aged 50 to 65 with acute or convalescent COVID-19. This chain joins TRBV29-1 and TRBJ1-5; D is undetermined. The CDR3 region is CSVAKSRDQPQHF. The CDR3 DNA sequence: TGCAGCGTTGCTAAGTCGAGGGATCAGCCCCAGCATTTT.